The 26 T cell receptor beta chains reported below all come from one sample, sequenced in a study of blood T cell repertoires in COVID-19 (dated by TCRdb to the early 2020s). Library preparation used the immunoSEQ multiplex PCR assay. The table comes from immuneACCESS by way of TCRdb, which keeps in-frame sequences with V and J called. Part of the clones is missing from these tables; in studies checked, under half for an unresolved V gene and the rest for unknown reasons. This sample is represented by 490,000 or so clones; approximately 87% of them were singletons. Approximately 1.8% of the sample comes from the top ten. The sample consisted of PBMCs or T cells enriched from blood (not recorded which). The receptors come from a woman aged 40 to 50 who had recovered from COVID-19.

The V and J genes are TRBV28 and TRBJ1-5; D may be TRBD1 (5 bases). This CDR3 region has 15 residues. CDR1 MDHEN and CDR2 SYDVKM come from the germline V gene. Trimming left V 6 bases short and J 3 bases short, with 15 bases between. The CDR3 DNA reads TGTGCCAGCAGCAAGGGACCGGGGGACAATCAGCCCCAGCATTTT. It is translated as CASSKGPGDNQPQHF.

This chain connects TRBV3-1 (or the pseudogene TRBV3-2) to TRBJ1-3; D call uncertain. The germline V and J ends were trimmed by 6 bases and 4 bases, with 10 bases remaining between them. Germline V gives CDR1 LGHDT, CDR2 YNNKEL (reference sequence). The CDR3 is made up of 13 amino acids. The CDR3 DNA reads as TGTGCCAGCAGACAGAATGCCGGAAACACCATATATTTT. Its translation is CASRQNAGNTIYF.

V and J are TRBV11-2 and TRBJ1-2; tentatively, D is TRBD1 (5 bases). Germline lookup yields CDR1 SGHAT and CDR2 FQNNGV. V was pared by 5 bases and J by 5 bases, with 15 bases between. The CDR3 extends over 14 amino acids. In nucleotides, the CDR3 is TGTGCCAGCAGCCCCCGCAGGGTACATTATGGCTACACCTTC. It encodes CASSPRRVHYGYTF.

The chain combines TRBV7-9 with TRBJ1-1, with D maybe TRBD1 (5 bases). Germline CDR1 and CDR2: SEHNR and FQNEAQ (reference sequence). The V gene lost 1 base and the J gene lost 6 bases, with 6 bases spanning the gap. The CDR3 has 12 amino acids. The CDR3 loop is CASSLGGAEAFF. CDR3 DNA sequence: TGTGCCAGCAGCTTAGGGGGCGCTGAAGCTTTCTTT.

The chain joins TRBV10-3 to TRBJ2-5; D is ambiguous. Trimming took off 4 bases at V and 2 bases at J, with 5 bases between the two ends. The CDR3 loop spans 12 amino acids. Looked up from germline, CDR1 is ENHRY and CDR2 is SYGVKD. The CDR3 is CAISGAQETQYF. DNA of the CDR3: TGTGCCATCAGTGGAGCTCAAGAGACCCAGTACTTC.

The chain couples TRBV5-6 to TRBJ2-7; TRBD1 aligns across 8 bases. After removal of 4 bases from V and 0 bases from J, the junction contained 9 bases not matched to a gene. CDR3 length: 16 residues. Germline values: CDR1 SGHDT, CDR2 YYEEEE. The CDR3 DNA reads TGTGCCAGCAGCGGCCTACAGGGGGACCTCTCCTACGAGCAGTACTTC. This encodes CASSGLQGDLSYEQYF.

This chain joins TRBV2 and TRBJ2-3, with 9 nucleotides matching TRBD2. Germline V gene lookup returns CDR1 SNHLY and CDR2 FYNNEI. This CDR3 is 13 amino acids long. The trim removed 8 bases at V and 5 bases at J, leaving 5 bases unmatched. The CDR3 spells CASGREGRDTQYF. The CDR3 DNA is TGTGCCAGCGGGCGGGAGGGCCGAGATACGCAGTATTTT.

The chain carries TRBV7-2 and TRBJ1-2, with TRBD1 matching over 10 bases. Germline loops: CDR1 SGHTA, CDR2 FQGNSA. With 5 bases clipped from V and 11 bases from J, the junction kept 11 bases outside the gene matches. The CDR3 extends over 14 amino acids. The CDR3 sequence: CASSPSTGGLFYTF. The CDR3 region has the DNA TGTGCCAGCAGCCCTTCGACAGGGGGCTTATTTTACACCTTC.

CDR3 residues: CSQRETDTQYF. The CDR3, as DNA: TGCAGCCAGCGGGAGACAGATACGCAGTATTTT. The chain recombines TRBV20-1 with TRBJ2-3; the match to TRBD2 covers 8 bases. Germline CDR1 DFQATT, CDR2 SNEGSKA (reference sequence). The CDR3 has 11 amino acids.

This rearrangement joins TRBV6-1 to TRBJ2-5, with unresolved D. The CDR3 length is 14 residues. Germline CDR1 and CDR2: MNHNS and SASEGT. With 1 base removed from V and 5 bases from J, the gap between germline ends came to 11 bases. The CDR3 DNA reads TGTGCCAGCAGTGAAGATTGGGCTTCGGAGACCCAGTACTTC. Its translation is CASSEDWASETQYF.

This clone showed up just once. V gene TRBV4-1 combines with J gene TRBJ2-7; 10 bases map to TRBD2. Trimming cost V 1 base and J 3 bases; bases outside gene matches: 3. The germline gives CDR1 MGHRA, CDR2 YSYEKL. This CDR3 comprises 15 residues. DNA of the CDR3: TGCGCCAGCAGCCAAGTTGCTAGCGGGAGCTACGAGCAGTACTTC. Protein: CASSQVASGSYEQYF.

The V call is TRBV6-5, the J call TRBJ1-1, with TRBD1 matching 7 bases. This CDR3 has 14 amino acids. Per the germline V gene, CDR1 is MNHEY and CDR2 is SVGAGI. V gave up 6 bases and J gave up 3 bases; unmatched junction bases: 7. Here the CDR3 reads CASRLDRVDTEAFF. DNA of the CDR3: TGTGCCAGCAGGCTAGACAGGGTTGACACTGAAGCTTTCTTT.

The chain has TRBV13 and TRBJ2-3; D uncertain. Germline lookup yields CDR1 PRHDT and CDR2 FYEKMQ (reference sequence). The V end lost 1 base, the J end lost 4 bases, and 3 bases lay between the germline ends. CDR3 length: 12 amino acids. CDR3 nucleotides: TGTGCCAGCAGCTTAGTAGCAGATACGCAGTATTTT. It is translated as CASSLVADTQYF.

The chain recombines TRBV10-2 with TRBJ2-2, with TRBD2 matching over 7 bases. The trim removed 6 bases at V and 3 bases at J, leaving 4 bases unmatched. CDR1 is WSHSY, CDR2 SAAADI, per germline. This CDR3 comprises 14 residues. As DNA, the CDR3 is TGCGCCAGCAGGGTTCGGGGGGACACCGGGGAGCTGTTTTTT. This encodes CASRVRGDTGELFF.

The rearrangement uses TRBV2 and TRBJ2-7; D gene uncertain. Per germline, CDR1 SNHLY and CDR2 FYNNEI. V dropped 8 bases and J dropped 5 bases, with 13 bases sitting between them. The CDR3 has 12 residues. The CDR3 here is CASATELDEQYF. The CDR3 DNA reads as TGTGCCAGCGCCACAGAGTTGGACGAGCAGTACTTC. The entire variable domain, with the rest obtained from reference TRBV2 and TRBJ2-7, is as follows: EPEVTQTPSHQVTQMGQEVILRCVPISNHLYFYWYRQILGQKVEFLVSFYNNEISEKSEIFDDQFSVERPDGSNFTLKIRSTKLEDSAMYFCASATELDEQYFGPGTRLTVT.

The chain recombines TRBV4-1 with TRBJ1-5; D possibly corresponds to TRBD1 (6 bases). Trimming cost V 2 bases and J 3 bases, with 14 bases left between them. The CDR3 spans 16 residues. Looked up from germline, CDR1 is MGHRA and CDR2 is YSYEKL. The DNA for the CDR3 is TGCGCCAGCAGCCAAAAAGGGGGGGTATACAATCAGCCCCAGCATTTT. This codes for CASSQKGGVYNQPQHF.

Notes on this clone: The junction shows a germline mismatch at one end, possibly a read error. J is TRBJ1-1 and V is TRBV14, with TRBD1 as a possible D gene (5 bases). Germline V CDR1 and CDR2: SGHDN, FVKESK. CDR3 length: 12 residues. The CDR3 region is CASSFLDTEAFF. CDR3 nucleotides: TGTGCCAGCAGCTTCCTGGACACTGAGGCTTTCTTT.

This chain uses TRBV5-1 with TRBJ2-7; D possibly corresponds to TRBD2 (5 bases). This CDR3 contains 18 residues. Per the germline V gene, CDR1 is SGHRS and CDR2 is YFSETQ. The V end lost 7 bases, the J end lost 3 bases, and 29 bases lay between the germline ends. CDR3 nucleotides: TGCGCCAGCGCACCCGCCCCCCGCTCCTCGACGGGGAACTACGAGCAGTACTTC. This codes for CASAPAPRSSTGNYEQYF.

Written as DNA, the CDR3 is TGTGCCGGGAGGGACAGGGGAAGCTCCTACGAGCAGTACTTC. It translates to CAGRDRGSSYEQYF. This chain links TRBV6-5 with TRBJ2-7; 10 bases fit TRBD1. The J segment lost 0 bases and the V segment lost 11 bases, leaving 7 bases of the junction unmatched. In germline, CDR1 is MNHEY, CDR2 SVGAGI. CDR3 length: 14 amino acids.

J is TRBJ1-2 and V is TRBV7-9; 10 positions agree with TRBD1. Trimming at V came to 5 bases and at J to 4 bases, leaving 10 bases not matched to a gene. The CDR3 is made up of 16 amino acids. CDR1 SEHNR and CDR2 FQNEAQ come from the germline V gene (reference sequence). CDR3 protein: CASSLPDRGKSYGYTF. The CDR3, as DNA: TGTGCCAGCAGCCTCCCGGACAGGGGGAAAAGCTATGGCTACACCTTC.

This clone was picked up one time. The rearrangement uses TRBV3-1 (or the pseudogene TRBV3-2) and TRBJ1-3; the match to TRBD1 covers 7 bases. V shed 0 bases and J 2 bases; nucleotides not matched to a gene: 4. The germline V gene encodes CDR1 LGHDT and CDR2 YNNKEL (reference sequence). The CDR3 is 16 amino acids. DNA of the CDR3: TGTGCCAGCAGCCAAGAAATGACAGGGACTGGAAACACCATATATTTT. Protein product: CASSQEMTGTGNTIYF.

This chain uses TRBV4-2 with TRBJ2-7; 8 nucleotides align to TRBD2. V trimming: 6 bases; J trimming: 2 bases; junction bases outside the gene matches: 6. This CDR3 is built from 14 residues. Germline lookup yields CDR1 LGHNA and CDR2 YNFKEQ. In DNA, the CDR3 is TGTGCCAGCAGGGCATCAGCGGGAGCCTACGAGCAGTACTTC. Translation gives CASRASAGAYEQYF.

The rearrangement uses TRBV6-5 and TRBJ1-1, with D hard to call. Germline V gene lookup returns CDR1 MNHEY and CDR2 SVGAGI. This CDR3 is built from 14 residues. Trimming removed 6 bases at V and 7 bases at J, with 18 bases between. The CDR3 sequence is CASRRTRESVEAFF. CDR3 DNA sequence: TGTGCCAGCAGGAGGACTAGGGAATCGGTTGAAGCTTTCTTT.

V usage is TRBV4-3 and J usage is TRBJ2-3, with 8 bases that match TRBD2. The V and J ends lost 8 bases and 0 bases, in that order; junction bases with no gene match: 7. Germline V lookup: CDR1 LGHNA, CDR2 YSLEER. The CDR3 spans 15 residues. Here the CDR3 reads CASAREGRSTDTQYF. In DNA form, the CDR3 reads TGCGCCAGCGCCCGGGAGGGCCGGAGCACAGATACGCAGTATTTT.

The chain carries TRBV7-2 and TRBJ1-1, with D possibly TRBD1 on 5 matching bases. V was pared by 0 bases and J by 5 bases, with 16 bases between. CDR3 length equals 16 residues. Germline CDR1 reads SGHTA; CDR2 reads FQGNSA. In DNA, the CDR3 is TGTGCCAGCAGCTTAGCCGGAGGGGTAAGAGGTACTGAAGCTTTCTTT. Protein product: CASSLAGGVRGTEAFF.

J is TRBJ2-2 and V is TRBV27; D ambiguous. CDR3 length: 15 amino acids. V was clipped by 6 bases and J by 6 bases, with 17 bases between them. CDR1 is MNHEY, CDR2 SMNVEV, per germline (reference sequence). The CDR3 spells CASSPYGLTAGELFF. CDR3 DNA: TGTGCCAGCAGCCCCTACGGGTTGACGGCCGGGGAGCTGTTTTTT.